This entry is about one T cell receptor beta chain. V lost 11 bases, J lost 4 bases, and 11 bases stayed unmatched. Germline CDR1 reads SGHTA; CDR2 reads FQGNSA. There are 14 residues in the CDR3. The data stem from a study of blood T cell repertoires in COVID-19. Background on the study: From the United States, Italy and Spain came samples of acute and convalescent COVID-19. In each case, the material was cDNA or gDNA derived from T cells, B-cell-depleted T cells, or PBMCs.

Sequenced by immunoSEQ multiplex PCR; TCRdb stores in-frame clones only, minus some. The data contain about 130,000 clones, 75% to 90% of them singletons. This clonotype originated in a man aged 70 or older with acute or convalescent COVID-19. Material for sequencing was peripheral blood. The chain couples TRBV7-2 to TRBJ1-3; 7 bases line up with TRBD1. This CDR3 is CAVNQGGAGNTIYF. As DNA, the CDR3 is TGTGCCGTCAATCAGGGGGGTGCAGGAAACACCATATATTTT.